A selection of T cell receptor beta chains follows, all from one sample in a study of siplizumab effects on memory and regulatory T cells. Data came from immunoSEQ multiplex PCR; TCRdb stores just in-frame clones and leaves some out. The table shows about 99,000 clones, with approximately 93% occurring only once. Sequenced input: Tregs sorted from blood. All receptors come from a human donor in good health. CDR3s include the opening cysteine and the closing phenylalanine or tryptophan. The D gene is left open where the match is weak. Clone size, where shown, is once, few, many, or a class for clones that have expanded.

CDR3 DNA: TGTGCCACCAGCAGAGATGTGAATTCACCCCTCCACTTT
CDR3 protein: CATSRDVNSPLHF
D gene: .
clone size: .
V gene: TRBV15
J gene: TRBJ1-6

CDR3 DNA: TGTGCCAGCACCACGGAAAGGGGAAGTTCCTACGAGCAGTACTTC
CDR3 protein: CASTTERGSSYEQYF
D gene: .
clone size: .
V gene: TRBV7-9
J gene: TRBJ2-7

CDR3 DNA: TGTGCCAGCAGTTTAGACAGGGTGGACACCGGGGAGCTGTTTTTT
CDR3 protein: CASSLDRVDTGELFF
D gene: TRBD1
clone size: .
V gene: TRBV27
J gene: TRBJ2-2

CDR3 DNA: TGTGCCAGCAGCCCGTGGACAGCCAAAAACATTCAGTACTTC
CDR3 protein: CASSPWTAKNIQYF
D gene: .
clone size: .
V gene: TRBV5-4
J gene: TRBJ2-4

CDR3 DNA: TGTGCCAGCAGTTACTCCGGGCGCCTAAATCAGCCCCAGCATTTT
CDR3 protein: CASSYSGRLNQPQHF
D gene: .
clone size: .
V gene: TRBV6-5
J gene: TRBJ1-5

CDR3 DNA: TGTGCCAGCAGCTCCCATGGGAACCCGAAGGACTATGGCTACACCTTC
CDR3 protein: CASSSHGNPKDYGYTF
D gene: .
clone size: .
V gene: TRBV7-9
J gene: TRBJ1-2

CDR3 DNA: TGTGCCAGCAGCGAGCGGCTAACAGGGCCAGATACGCAGTATTTT
CDR3 protein: CASSERLTGPDTQYF
D gene: .
clone size: .
V gene: TRBV9
J gene: TRBJ2-3

CDR3 DNA: TGTGCCATCAGCACCACAGGGGACTCGAACACCGGGGAGCTGTTTTTT
CDR3 protein: CAISTTGDSNTGELFF
D gene: .
clone size: .
V gene: TRBV10-3
J gene: TRBJ2-2

CDR3 DNA: TGTGCCAGCAGCTTTAGAGCGACTGAAGCTTTCTTT
CDR3 protein: CASSFRATEAFF
D gene: .
clone size: few
V gene: TRBV5-6
J gene: TRBJ1-1

CDR3 DNA: TGTGCTAGTGGTTCCATGGACAGGTCAGATAGCAATCAGCCCCAGCATTTT
CDR3 protein: CASGSMDRSDSNQPQHF
D gene: TRBD1
clone size: .
V gene: TRBV12-5
J gene: TRBJ1-5

CDR3 DNA: TGTGCCTGGAAATTTGGGTCAGGGTTAGGCTACACCTTC
CDR3 protein: CAWKFGSGLGYTF
D gene: .
clone size: .
V gene: TRBV30
J gene: TRBJ1-2

CDR3 DNA: TGTGCCAGCAGCCAGGAAGGGCCCTACGAGCAGTACTTC
CDR3 protein: CASSQEGPYEQYF
D gene: .
clone size: .
V gene: TRBV9
J gene: TRBJ2-7

CDR3 DNA: TGTGCCAGCTACCGGGGGGGGATGAACACTGAAGCTTTCTTT
CDR3 protein: CASYRGGMNTEAFF
D gene: .
clone size: .
V gene: TRBV2
J gene: TRBJ1-1

CDR3 DNA: TGTGCCAGTAGTCCTTTGGCCAAAAACATTCAGTACTTC
CDR3 protein: CASSPLAKNIQYF
D gene: .
clone size: .
V gene: TRBV19
J gene: TRBJ2-4

CDR3 DNA: TGTGCCTCCAAATCGGGGGTCTGGGGCTACACCTTC
CDR3 protein: CASKSGVWGYTF
D gene: .
clone size: .
V gene: TRBV19
J gene: TRBJ1-2

CDR3 DNA: TGTGCCAGCAGCCAATGGGGTGGCAATGAGCAGTTCTTC
CDR3 protein: CASSQWGGNEQFF
D gene: .
clone size: .
V gene: TRBV14
J gene: TRBJ2-1

CDR3 DNA: TGTGCCAGCAGCTTTTCGGACGGTTGGACCATATATTTT
CDR3 protein: CASSFSDGWTIYF
D gene: .
clone size: .
V gene: TRBV11-2
J gene: TRBJ1-3